These 29 T cell receptor beta chains were all obtained from the same sample, sequenced in a study of CD8 T cells in ankylosing spondylitis. TCRdb called the 5' RACE reads again in MiXCR, with one record for every CDR3 protein. The data contain about 130,000 distinct CDR3 sequences, about 7.3% of them singletons. Sequencing used blood, either unsorted or a sorted T cell fraction (not recorded which). These receptors were obtained from a female donor with ankylosing spondylitis or in good health (not recorded which).

This clonotype appeared many times. The rearrangement joins TRBV3-1 to TRBJ2-2, with D tentatively TRBD1 or TRBD2 (5 bases each). The CDR3 spans 12 residues. Trimming pared 4 bases from V and 6 bases from J, leaving 6 bases between. Germline V gene sequence: CDR1 LGHDT, CDR2 YNNKEL (reference sequence). In DNA form, the CDR3 reads TGTGCCAGCAGCCCGGGGCCCGGGGAGCTGTTTTTT. Its translation: CASSPGPGELFF.

This clonotype was recorded at least ten times. The chain carries TRBV12-3 or TRBV12-4 and TRBJ2-1, with 9 bases matching TRBD2. V dropped 3 bases and J dropped 7; count of bases not matched to a gene: 10. The CDR3 runs 16 residues. The CDR3 DNA reads TGTGCCAGCAGTTTGGAATCTGCGGGGGGGCTGAATGAGCAGTTCTTC. Translation: CASSLESAGGLNEQFF.

This clonotype was picked up many times. V is TRBV7-8 and J is TRBJ2-1; D gene ambiguous. The V gene's germline CDR1 is SGHVS and CDR2 FQNEAQ. This CDR3 comprises 15 residues. V lost 5 bases and J lost 0, with 11 bases in between. CDR3 residues: CASSPVRSSYNEQFF. CDR3 DNA: TGTGCCAGCAGCCCGGTCAGGAGCTCCTACAATGAGCAGTTCTTC.

Ten or more counts support this clonotype. This sequence joins TRBV29-1 and TRBJ1-2, with TRBD1 as a possible D gene (6 bases). The germline V gene has CDR1 SQVTM and CDR2 ANQGSEA. Trimming took 3 bases from V and 2 from J, leaving 7 bases between them. The CDR3 runs 12 residues. The CDR3 coding sequence is TGCAGCGTTGATACAGGGAACTATGGCTACACCTTC. Protein: CSVDTGNYGYTF.

About this clonotype itself: One end of the junction fails to match germline, which may point to a read error. The J gene is TRBJ1-6, the V gene TRBV20-1; perhaps TRBD1 as D (6 bases). The germline V gene encodes CDR1 DFQATT and CDR2 SNEGSKA (reference sequence). The CDR3 has 17 residues. The CDR3 protein is CCARDVTGRARNSPLHF. The CDR3 DNA reads as TGCTGTGCTAGAGATGTAACAGGGCGCGCTCGGAATTCACCCCTCCACTTT.

Many counts were recorded for this clonotype. The V and J genes are TRBV20-1 and TRBJ1-2; possible D gene TRBD1, 6 bases. Germline V gene data show CDR1 as DFQATT and CDR2 as SNEGSKA (reference sequence). Deletions cut 2 bases from V and 2 bases from J, with 6 bases between. The CDR3 covers 12 residues. The CDR3 is CSARTGNYGYTF. CDR3 nucleotides: TGCAGTGCTAGAACAGGGAACTATGGCTACACCTTC.

This clonotype has a count of ten or more. The rearrangement uses TRBV27 and TRBJ2-5; no clear D gene. Trimming cost V 8 bases and J 2 bases, with 12 bases left between them. Germline V lookup: CDR1 MNHEY, CDR2 SMNVEV (reference sequence). The CDR3 totals 13 residues. Here the CDR3 reads CASSHRRQETQYF. The CDR3 DNA is TGTGCCAGCTCCCATCGAAGGCAAGAGACCCAGTACTTC.

This clonotype was seen many times. CDR3 in amino acids: CSARSTEGFETQYF. CDR3 in DNA: TGCAGTGCTAGATCTACAGAGGGGTTTGAGACCCAGTACTTC. This chain links TRBV20-1 with TRBJ2-5, with D perhaps given as TRBD1 or TRBD2 (5 bases each). The CDR3 covers 14 residues. Germline CDR1 reads DFQATT; CDR2 reads SNEGSKA (reference sequence). V shed 2 bases and J shed 5 bases, with 15 bases lying between them.

The rearrangement joins TRBV7-9 to TRBJ2-1; D may match TRBD1 or TRBD2 (5 bases each). Germline assignment: CDR1 SEHNR and CDR2 FQNEAQ (reference sequence). V dropped 1 base and J dropped 2 bases, with 15 bases sitting between them. This CDR3 is built from 17 residues. The CDR3 DNA is TGTGCCAGCAGCTTAGTGGGACGGGTCAGCCCCTACAATGAGCAGTTCTTC. This encodes CASSLVGRVSPYNEQFF.

In its sample, this clonotype was seen many times. One junction end disagrees with the germline gene, perhaps due to a read error. This rearrangement joins TRBV7-7 to TRBJ2-1; 10 nucleotides line up with TRBD1. This CDR3 is built from 16 residues. Germline V lookup: CDR1 SSHAT, CDR2 FNYEAQ (reference sequence). The CDR3 coding sequence is TGTGCTAGCAGCCCACTCCGGGACAGGGGTTACAATGAGCAGTTCTTC. Encoded protein: CASSPLRDRGYNEQFF. The full variable domain, with the rest looked up from reference TRBV7-7 and TRBJ2-1, is GAGVSQSPRYKVTKRGQDVTLRCDPISSHATLYWYQQALGQGPEFLTYFNYEAQPDKSGLPSDRFSAERPEGSISTLTIQRTEQRDSAMYRCASSPLRDRGYNEQFFGPGTRLTVL.

There are many counts of this clonotype. The CDR3 DNA is TGCAGTGCTGACCGGGACTCTAGGCCGTTCTTC. Translated, it gives CSADRDSRPFF. The V call is TRBV20-1, the J call TRBJ2-1; D is perhaps TRBD2 (6 bases). This CDR3 is 11 amino acids long. Trimming cost V 5 bases and J 15 bases, with 17 bases left between them. Germline lookup yields CDR1 DFQATT and CDR2 SNEGSKA (reference sequence).

This clonotype has ten or more counts. The rearrangement joins TRBV20-1 to TRBJ2-7; D is ambiguous. The germline gives CDR1 DFQATT, CDR2 SNEGSKA (reference sequence). Trimming took off 4 bases at V and 4 bases at J, with 8 bases between the two ends. The CDR3 is 11 amino acids. The CDR3, as DNA: TGCAGTGCTAACGCAGATTACGAGCAGTACTTC. Encoded protein: CSANADYEQYF.

This clonotype was seen repeatedly, ten times or more. V is TRBV7-9 and J is TRBJ1-1; weak D call: TRBD1 (6 bases). The CDR3 length is 15 residues. V shed 3 bases and J shed 5 bases, with 16 bases lying between them. Germline V gives CDR1 SEHNR, CDR2 FQNEAQ (reference sequence). The CDR3 DNA reads as TGTGCCAGCAGCTTCACAGGGACCCGAGGGACTGAAGCTTTCTTT. This encodes CASSFTGTRGTEAFF.

Many counts were recorded for this clonotype. The J gene is TRBJ1-1, the V gene TRBV7-6, with D tentatively TRBD1 (6 bases). Per the germline V gene, CDR1 is SGHVS and CDR2 is FNYEAQ. The CDR3 runs 14 residues. Trimming left V 5 bases short and J 4 bases short, with 14 bases between. CDR3 DNA: TGTGCCAGCAGCCCCCTACAGGGTCCCACTGAAGCTTTCTTT. As protein: CASSPLQGPTEAFF.

This clonotype was found many times. This chain connects TRBV5-1 to TRBJ2-6, with a weak D call TRBD2 (6 bases). The CDR3 covers 19 residues. V was cut by 1 base and J by 0 bases, with 17 bases left in between. Looked up from germline, CDR1 is SGHRS and CDR2 is YFSETQ. The CDR3 DNA sequence: TGCGCCAGCAGCTTGTTTGGGGGGTTTTTGAGCTCTGGGGCCAACGTCCTGACTTTC. This translates into CASSLFGGFLSSGANVLTF.

This clonotype occurred many times. The genes are TRBV28 and TRBJ2-2; TRBD1 might be the D (5 bases). CDR3 length: 15 residues. Germline lookup yields CDR1 MDHEN and CDR2 SYDVKM. Trimming stripped 5 bases from V and 0 bases from J, with 10 bases between. The CDR3 spells CASSARTPNTGELFF. The CDR3 nucleotides read TGTGCCAGCAGTGCCCGGACACCGAACACCGGGGAGCTGTTTTTT.

At least ten counts were recorded for this clonotype. The chain links TRBV7-9 to TRBJ1-1, with TRBD1 matching 7 bases. The V gene end was trimmed by 0 bases and the J gene end by 6 bases; junction bases not matched to a gene: 10. In germline, CDR1 is SEHNR, CDR2 FQNEAQ (reference sequence). This CDR3 comprises 16 residues. The CDR3 loop is CASSLAPMTGFAEAFF. CDR3 nucleotides: TGTGCCAGCAGCTTAGCGCCTATGACAGGGTTCGCTGAAGCTTTCTTT.

The sample holds many counts of this clonotype. The rearrangement uses TRBV5-1 and TRBJ2-2, with unresolved D. This CDR3 has 14 amino acids. Per the germline V gene, CDR1 is SGHRS and CDR2 is YFSETQ. V was cut by 1 base and J by 0 bases, with 4 bases left in between. CDR3 region: CASSLSANTGELFF. CDR3 in DNA: TGCGCCAGCAGCTTGTCAGCGAACACCGGGGAGCTGTTTTTT.

V and J are TRBV30 and TRBJ1-2; no definite D call. From germline, CDR1 is GTSNPN and CDR2 SVGIG (reference sequence). Trimming took off 5 bases at V and 4 bases at J, with 11 bases between the two ends. The CDR3 is 12 amino acids. As DNA, the CDR3 is TGTGCCTGGTACAAGGTGCGCTATGGCTACACCTTC. Translated: CAWYKVRYGYTF. Full variable domain (missing parts from reference TRBV30 and TRBJ1-2): SQTIHQWPATLVQPVGSPLSLECTVEGTSNPNLYWYRQAAGRGLQLLFYSVGIGQISSEVPQNLSASRPQDRQFILSSKKLLLSDSGFYLCAWYKVRYGYTFGSGTRLTVV.

The rearrangement uses TRBV19 and TRBJ2-6; D not resolved. Germline values: CDR1 LNHDA, CDR2 SQIVND (reference sequence). The CDR3 contains 14 residues. V was clipped by 3 bases and J by 3 bases, with 6 bases between them. The CDR3 sequence: CASSITSGANVLTF. The CDR3 bases are TGTGCCAGTAGTATTACGAGTGGGGCCAACGTCCTGACTTTC.

This clonotype was observed many times. V is TRBV12-3 or TRBV12-4 and J is TRBJ2-3; the match to TRBD2 covers 9 bases. The CDR3 totals 16 residues. Trimming took 5 bases from V and 3 from J; bases not matched to a gene: 9. CDR3 sequence: CASSPLAGVVTDTQYF. As DNA, the CDR3 is TGTGCCAGCAGTCCATTAGCGGGGGTGGTAACAGATACGCAGTATTTT.

This clonotype turned up a few times. This chain uses TRBV7-9 with TRBJ1-4; a possible D gene is TRBD1 (5 bases). CDR1 and CDR2 from the germline V gene are SEHNR and FQNEAQ (reference sequence). Trimming pared 4 bases from V and 4 bases from J, leaving 13 bases between. The CDR3 totals 15 residues. The CDR3 protein is CASSSMGRSNEKLFF. The CDR3 DNA is TGTGCCAGCAGCTCAATGGGGCGGAGTAATGAAAAACTGTTTTTT.

This clonotype appeared many times. This sequence joins TRBV3-1 and TRBJ2-7, with 10 positions matching TRBD2. Per the germline V gene, CDR1 is LGHDT and CDR2 is YNNKEL (reference sequence). The CDR3 has 17 amino acids. J gave up 3 bases and V 1 base, and 9 bases lay outside the gene matches. CDR3 coding DNA: TGTGCCAGCAGCCAAGGCCGGAGCGGGGGGGCCTTCTACGAGCAGTACTTC. Protein sequence: CASSQGRSGGAFYEQYF.

This clonotype has at least ten counts. J is TRBJ2-7 and V is TRBV6-6, with unresolved D. This CDR3 contains 12 residues. Trimming removed 2 bases at V and 3 bases at J, with 5 bases between. In germline, CDR1 is MNHNY, CDR2 SVGAGI (reference sequence). The chain's CDR3 is CASSYSLYEQYF. The CDR3, as DNA: TGTGCCAGCAGTTACAGCCTCTACGAGCAGTACTTC.

V is TRBV6-1 and J is TRBJ2-7, with 7 bases aligning to TRBD1. The CDR3 contains 14 residues. The trim removed 7 bases at V and 3 bases at J, leaving 9 bases unmatched. Germline CDR1 is MNHNS and CDR2 is SASEGT. The CDR3 nucleotides read TGTGCCAGCAAACCCGGGACAGTAAACTACGAGCAGTACTTC. Translation: CASKPGTVNYEQYF.

This clonotype was observed many times. The chain couples TRBV27 to TRBJ2-1, with a weak D call TRBD1 (6 bases). Per germline, CDR1 MNHEY and CDR2 SMNVEV (reference sequence). This CDR3 has 16 amino acids. The V and J ends lost 3 bases and 4 bases respectively, with 16 bases between them. The CDR3 sequence is CASSFIGQGPYNEQFF. The CDR3 coding sequence is TGTGCCAGCAGTTTTATCGGGCAGGGGCCTTACAATGAGCAGTTCTTC.

This clonotype was recorded at least ten times. CDR3 nucleotides: TGCAGCGTTGGCGGGCTAGCGGTTGGAGATACGCAGTATTTT. This sequence encodes CSVGGLAVGDTQYF. The J gene is TRBJ2-3, the V gene TRBV29-1; 7 positions agree with TRBD2. The CDR3 consists of 14 residues. Germline values: CDR1 SQVTM, CDR2 ANQGSEA. Losses at the gene ends were 4 bases for V and 5 bases for J; bases not matched to a gene: 9.

This clonotype was seen many times. This chain uses TRBV7-2 with TRBJ1-3; unclear D gene. Germline V gene sequence: CDR1 SGHTA, CDR2 FQGNSA. The CDR3 extends over 13 amino acids. Deletions cut 5 bases from V and 4 bases from J, with 9 bases between. In DNA, the CDR3 is TGTGCCAGCAGCCGCAGTGAGGGAAACACCATATATTTT. Translating gives CASSRSEGNTIYF. Complete variable domain (other parts from reference TRBV7-2 and TRBJ1-3): GAGVSQSPSNKVTEKGKDVELRCDPISGHTALYWYRQSLGQGLEFLIYFQGNSAPDKSGLPSDRFSAERTGGSVSTLTIQRTQQEDSAVYLCASSRSEGNTIYFGEGSWLTVV.

This clonotype was detected ten times or more. The gene calls are TRBV6-5 and TRBJ1-6; D is ambiguous. The CDR3 runs 18 residues. V shed 0 bases and J shed 0 bases, with 12 bases lying between them. Germline CDR1 reads MNHEY; CDR2 reads SVGAGI. CDR3: CASSYSNVQSSYNSPLHF. The DNA of the CDR3 is TGTGCCAGCAGTTACTCGAACGTTCAGAGCTCCTATAATTCACCCCTCCACTTT.